This passage covers 6 T cell receptor beta chains from one sample sequenced in a study of T-cell reconstitution after alpha-beta-depleted transplantation in children. Using unique molecular identifiers, the investigators prepared the TCRbeta library. Each CDR3 protein gets one entry after TCRdb re-called the PCR reads with MiXCR. The data hold approximately 500,000 distinct CDR3 sequences, with 10% to 13% observed a single time. The source material was PBMCs, sampled before TCRalphabeta/CD19-depleted stem cell transplant. The origin of the receptors is a child aged 2-15 years with inherited bone marrow failure, due to receive a stem cell transplant.

The chain recombines TRBV20-1 with TRBJ2-1; perhaps TRBD1 as D (5 bases). The V end lost 7 bases, the J end lost 2 bases, and 18 bases lay between the germline ends. CDR1 is DFQATT, CDR2 SNEGSKA, per germline (reference sequence). The length of the CDR3 is 15 residues. CDR3 sequence reads: CSGGALAETYNEQFF. The CDR3 nucleotides read TGCAGTGGTGGGGCGTTAGCCGAAACCTACAATGAGCAGTTCTTC.

This clonotype occurred a few times. This chain connects TRBV10-3 to TRBJ2-3; the match to TRBD2 covers 7 bases. The CDR3 is 15 residues long. The junction had 10 bases not matched to a gene; V was cut back by 6 bases and J by 4 bases. Germline values: CDR1 ENHRY, CDR2 SYGVKD. CDR3 nucleotide sequence: TGTGCCATCAGCATGGGACTATCGGTTTCAGATACGCAGTATTTT. This gives the protein CAISMGLSVSDTQYF.

The sample holds many counts of this clonotype. J is TRBJ2-1 and V is TRBV4-1; perhaps TRBD1 as D (5 bases). The V gene lost 1 base and the J gene lost 4 bases, with 14 bases spanning the gap. CDR3 size: 16 residues. Germline CDR1 reads MGHRA; CDR2 reads YSYEKL. The DNA of the CDR3 is TGCGCCAGCAGCCAAGCTCGACAGAGCTTATACAATGAGCAGTTCTTC. Protein: CASSQARQSLYNEQFF.

The rearrangement uses TRBV4-2 and TRBJ2-1, with D possibly called TRBD1 or TRBD2 (5 bases each). In germline, CDR1 is LGHNA, CDR2 YNFKEQ. V shed 8 bases and J shed 8 bases, with 25 bases lying between them. This CDR3 is 16 amino acids long. The DNA of the CDR3 is TGTGCCAGCGCCCCCGGGCTACGGGGCGTTTATGATGAGCAGTTCTTC. Translation gives CASAPGLRGVYDEQFF.

This clonotype showed up many times. The J gene is TRBJ2-7, the V gene TRBV11-2, with 10 bases identical to TRBD2. There are 17 residues in the CDR3. Germline V gene data show CDR1 as SGHAT and CDR2 as FQNNGV. The V gene end was trimmed by 0 bases and the J gene end by 7 bases; junction bases not matched to a gene: 12. CDR3 loop: CASSLDGLAGVLREQYF. In DNA, the CDR3 is TGTGCCAGCAGCTTAGATGGGCTAGCGGGAGTATTGCGGGAGCAGTACTTC.

The rearrangement joins TRBV18 to TRBJ2-7; possibly TRBD1 for D (6 bases). Trimming took off 2 bases at V and 3 bases at J, with 8 bases between the two ends. The CDR3 has 13 residues. Per the germline V gene, CDR1 is KGHSH and CDR2 is LQKENI. The CDR3 region is CASSPGRGYEQYF. The CDR3 coding sequence is TGTGCCAGCTCACCAGGCAGGGGCTACGAGCAGTACTTC.